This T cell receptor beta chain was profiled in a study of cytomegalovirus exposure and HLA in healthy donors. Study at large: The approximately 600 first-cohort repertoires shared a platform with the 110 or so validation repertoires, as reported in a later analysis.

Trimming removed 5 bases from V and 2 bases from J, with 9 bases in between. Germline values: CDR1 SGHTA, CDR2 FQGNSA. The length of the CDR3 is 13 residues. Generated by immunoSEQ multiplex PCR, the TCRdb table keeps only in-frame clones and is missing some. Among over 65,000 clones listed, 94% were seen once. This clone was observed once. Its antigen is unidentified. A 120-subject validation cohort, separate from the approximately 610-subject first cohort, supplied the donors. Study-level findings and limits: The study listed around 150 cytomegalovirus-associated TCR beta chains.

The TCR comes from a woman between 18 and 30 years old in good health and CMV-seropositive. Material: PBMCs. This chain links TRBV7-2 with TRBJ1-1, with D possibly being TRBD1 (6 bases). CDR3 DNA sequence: TGTGCCAGCAGCGCGGGGGCAAACACTGAAGCTTTCTTT. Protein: CASSAGANTEAFF.